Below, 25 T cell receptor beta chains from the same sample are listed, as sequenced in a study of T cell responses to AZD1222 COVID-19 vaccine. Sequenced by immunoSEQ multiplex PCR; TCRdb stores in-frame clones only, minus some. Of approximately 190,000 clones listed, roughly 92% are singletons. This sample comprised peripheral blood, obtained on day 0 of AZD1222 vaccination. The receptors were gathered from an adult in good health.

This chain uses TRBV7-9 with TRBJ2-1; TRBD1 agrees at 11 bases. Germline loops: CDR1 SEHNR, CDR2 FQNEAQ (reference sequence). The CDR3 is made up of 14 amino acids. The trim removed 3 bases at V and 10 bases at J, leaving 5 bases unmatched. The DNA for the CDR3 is TGTGCCAGCAGCTTTGGACAGGGGGCGACCGAGCAGTTCTTC. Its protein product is CASSFGQGATEQFF.

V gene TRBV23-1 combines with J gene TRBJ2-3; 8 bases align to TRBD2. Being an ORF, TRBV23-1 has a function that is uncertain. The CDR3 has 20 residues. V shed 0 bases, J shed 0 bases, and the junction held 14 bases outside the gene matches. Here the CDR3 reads CASSQSPRARGGTSTDTQYF. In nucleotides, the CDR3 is TGCGCCAGCAGTCAATCACCCCGAGCACGCGGGGGGACTAGCACAGATACGCAGTATTTT.

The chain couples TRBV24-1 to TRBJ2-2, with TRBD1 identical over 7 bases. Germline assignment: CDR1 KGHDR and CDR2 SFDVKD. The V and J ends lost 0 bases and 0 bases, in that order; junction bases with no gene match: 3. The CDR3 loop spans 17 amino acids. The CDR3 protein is CATSDLGQAANTGELFF. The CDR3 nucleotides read TGTGCCACCAGTGATTTGGGACAGGCCGCGAACACCGGGGAGCTGTTTTTT.

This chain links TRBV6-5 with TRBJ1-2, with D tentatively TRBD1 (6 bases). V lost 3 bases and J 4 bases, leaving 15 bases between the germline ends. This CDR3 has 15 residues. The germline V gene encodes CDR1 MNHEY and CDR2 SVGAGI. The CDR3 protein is CASSYGGQRIYGYTF. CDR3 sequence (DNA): TGTGCCAGCAGTTATGGGGGGCAACGGATCTATGGCTACACCTTC.

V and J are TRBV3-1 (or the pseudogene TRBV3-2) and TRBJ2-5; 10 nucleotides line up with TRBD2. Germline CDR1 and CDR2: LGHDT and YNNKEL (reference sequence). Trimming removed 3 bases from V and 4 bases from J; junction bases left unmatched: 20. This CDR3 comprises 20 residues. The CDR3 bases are TGTGCCAGCAGCCACGGGGGCGGAGGGGCTAGCGGGGGAAAACGAGAGACCCAGTACTTC. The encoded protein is CASSHGGGGASGGKRETQYF.

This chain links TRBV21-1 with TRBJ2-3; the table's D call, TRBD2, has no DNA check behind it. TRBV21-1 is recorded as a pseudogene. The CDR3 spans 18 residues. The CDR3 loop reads CASSKSLSRRIGTDTQYF. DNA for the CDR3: TGTGCCAGCAGCAAAAGTCTGTCGCGGAGAATAGGAACGGATACGCAGTATTTT.

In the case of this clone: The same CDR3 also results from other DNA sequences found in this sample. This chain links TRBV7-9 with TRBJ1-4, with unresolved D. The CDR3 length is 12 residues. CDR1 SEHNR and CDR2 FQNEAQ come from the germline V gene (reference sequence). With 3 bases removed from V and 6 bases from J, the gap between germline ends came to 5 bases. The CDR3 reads CASSLRDEKLFF. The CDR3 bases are TGTGCCAGCAGCTTGAGGGATGAAAAACTGTTTTTT.

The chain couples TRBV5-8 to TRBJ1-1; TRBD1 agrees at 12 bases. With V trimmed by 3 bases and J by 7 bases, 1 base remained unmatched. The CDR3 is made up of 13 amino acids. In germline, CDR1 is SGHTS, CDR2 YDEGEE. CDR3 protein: CASSWDRGREAFF. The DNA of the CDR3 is TGTGCCAGCAGCTGGGACAGGGGGCGTGAAGCTTTCTTT.

In nucleotides, the CDR3 is TGCGCCAGCAGGGAGACAGGGGGTAGCGGCAATCAGCCCCAGCATTTT. As protein: CASRETGGSGNQPQHF. This rearrangement joins TRBV10-2 to TRBJ1-5; 9 bases are a match to TRBD1. The CDR3 length is 16 residues. CDR1 is WSHSY, CDR2 SAAADI, per germline. Germline trimming cut 6 bases from V and 2 bases from J; bases unmatched to any gene: 8.

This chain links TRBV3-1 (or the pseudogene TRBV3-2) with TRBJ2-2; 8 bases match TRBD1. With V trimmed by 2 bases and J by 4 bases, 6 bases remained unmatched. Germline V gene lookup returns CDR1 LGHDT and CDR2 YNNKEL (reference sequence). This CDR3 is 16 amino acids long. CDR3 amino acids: CASSQRTGSSTGELFF. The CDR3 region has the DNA TGTGCCAGCAGCCAAAGGACAGGGTCGAGCACCGGGGAGCTGTTTTTT.

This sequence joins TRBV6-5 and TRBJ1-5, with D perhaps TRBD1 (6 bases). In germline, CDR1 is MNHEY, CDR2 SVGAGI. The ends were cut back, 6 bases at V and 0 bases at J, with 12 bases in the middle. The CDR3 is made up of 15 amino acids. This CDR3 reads CASRATGLSNQPQHF. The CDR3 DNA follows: TGTGCCAGCAGAGCAACAGGGCTTAGCAATCAGCCCCAGCATTTT.

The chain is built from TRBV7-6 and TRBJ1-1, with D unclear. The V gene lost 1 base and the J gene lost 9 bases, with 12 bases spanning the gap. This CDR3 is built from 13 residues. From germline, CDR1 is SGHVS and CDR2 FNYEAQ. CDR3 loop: CASSLENRKQAFF. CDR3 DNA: TGTGCCAGCAGCTTAGAGAACCGCAAACAAGCTTTCTTT.

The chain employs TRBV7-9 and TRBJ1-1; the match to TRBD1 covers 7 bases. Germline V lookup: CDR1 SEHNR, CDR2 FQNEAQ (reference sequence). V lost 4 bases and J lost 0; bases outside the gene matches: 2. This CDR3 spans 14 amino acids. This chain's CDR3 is CASSWGQLNTEAFF. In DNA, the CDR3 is TGTGCCAGCAGCTGGGGACAGTTGAACACTGAAGCTTTCTTT.

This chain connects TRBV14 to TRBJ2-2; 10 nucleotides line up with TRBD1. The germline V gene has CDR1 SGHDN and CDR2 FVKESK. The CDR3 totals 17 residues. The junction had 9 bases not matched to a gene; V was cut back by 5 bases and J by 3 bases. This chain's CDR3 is CASSGRPTGGYTGELFF. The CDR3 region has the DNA TGTGCCAGCAGCGGTCGACCGACAGGGGGCTACACCGGGGAGCTGTTTTTT.

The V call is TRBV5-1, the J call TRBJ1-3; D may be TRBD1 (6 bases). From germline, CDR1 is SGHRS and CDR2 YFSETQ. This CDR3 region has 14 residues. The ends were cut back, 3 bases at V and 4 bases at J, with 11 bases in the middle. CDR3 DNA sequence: TGCGCCAGCAGCTCACAGGGAGCAGGAAACACCATATATTTT. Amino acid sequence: CASSSQGAGNTIYF.

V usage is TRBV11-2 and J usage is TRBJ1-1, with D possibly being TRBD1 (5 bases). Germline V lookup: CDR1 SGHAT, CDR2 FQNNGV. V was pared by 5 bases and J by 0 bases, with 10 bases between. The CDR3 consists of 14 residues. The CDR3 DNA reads TGTGCCAGCAGCCCCCAGGGTGTGAACACTGAAGCTTTCTTT. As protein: CASSPQGVNTEAFF.

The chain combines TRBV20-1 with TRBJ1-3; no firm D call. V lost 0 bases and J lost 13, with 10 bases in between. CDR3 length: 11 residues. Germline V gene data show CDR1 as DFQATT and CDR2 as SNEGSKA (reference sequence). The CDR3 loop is CSARDPASIYF. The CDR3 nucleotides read TGCAGTGCTAGAGATCCGGCAAGTATATATTTT.

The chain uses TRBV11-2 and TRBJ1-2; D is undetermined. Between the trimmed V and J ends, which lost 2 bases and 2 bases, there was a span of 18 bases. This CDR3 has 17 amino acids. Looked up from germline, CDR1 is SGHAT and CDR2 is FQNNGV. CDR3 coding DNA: TGTGCCAGCAGCTTAAGGGCCCAGGAGGTGAGCAACTATGGCTACACCTTC. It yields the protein CASSLRAQEVSNYGYTF.

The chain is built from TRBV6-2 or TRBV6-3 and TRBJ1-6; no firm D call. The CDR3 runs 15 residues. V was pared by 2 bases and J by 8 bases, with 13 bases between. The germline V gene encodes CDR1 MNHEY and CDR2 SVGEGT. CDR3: CASSYRSPSDSPLHF. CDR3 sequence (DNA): TGTGCCAGCAGTTACCGAAGTCCATCGGATTCACCCCTCCACTTT.

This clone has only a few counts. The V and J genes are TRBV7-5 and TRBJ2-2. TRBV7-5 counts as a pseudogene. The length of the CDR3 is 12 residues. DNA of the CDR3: TGTGCCAGAAGCTTATGGGGCGGGGAGCTGTTTTTT. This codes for CARSLWGGELFF.

This CDR3 reads CSVEEGQGIYSEAFF. As DNA, the CDR3 is TGCAGCGTTGAAGAGGGACAGGGGATTTATTCTGAAGCTTTCTTT. The chain joins TRBV29-1 to TRBJ1-1; 10 nucleotides align to TRBD1. This CDR3 region has 15 residues. Germline loops: CDR1 SQVTM, CDR2 ANQGSEA. V lost 0 bases to trimming and J lost 6 bases; unmatched junction nucleotides: 7.

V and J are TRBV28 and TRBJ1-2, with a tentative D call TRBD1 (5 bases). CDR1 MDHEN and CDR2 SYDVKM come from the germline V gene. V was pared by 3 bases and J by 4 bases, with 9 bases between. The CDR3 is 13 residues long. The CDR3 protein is CASSLKGTYGYTF. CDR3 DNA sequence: TGTGCCAGCAGTTTGAAAGGGACCTATGGCTACACCTTC.

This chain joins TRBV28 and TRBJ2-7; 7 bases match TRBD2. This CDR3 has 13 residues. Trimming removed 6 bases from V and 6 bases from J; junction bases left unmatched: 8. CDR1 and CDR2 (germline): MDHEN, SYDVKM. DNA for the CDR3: TGTGCCAGCAGCCCCGCGGGGAGGGGCGAGCAGTACTTC. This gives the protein CASSPAGRGEQYF.

The CDR3 region has the DNA TGTGCCAGCCCACAGGGGGCCCCGACGAGCACAGATACGCAGTATTTT. This codes for CASPQGAPTSTDTQYF. This chain uses TRBV7-2 with TRBJ2-3, with 9 positions matching TRBD1. J lost 0 bases, V lost 8 bases, and 9 bases had no gene match. Germline V gene sequence: CDR1 SGHTA, CDR2 FQGNSA. This CDR3 is built from 16 residues.

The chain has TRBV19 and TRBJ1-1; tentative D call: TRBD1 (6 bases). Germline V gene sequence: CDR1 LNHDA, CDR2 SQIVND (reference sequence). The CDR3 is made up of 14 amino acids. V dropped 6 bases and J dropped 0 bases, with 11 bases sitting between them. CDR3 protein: CASSQQGLNTEAFF. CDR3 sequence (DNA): TGTGCCAGTAGCCAACAGGGACTGAACACTGAAGCTTTCTTT.